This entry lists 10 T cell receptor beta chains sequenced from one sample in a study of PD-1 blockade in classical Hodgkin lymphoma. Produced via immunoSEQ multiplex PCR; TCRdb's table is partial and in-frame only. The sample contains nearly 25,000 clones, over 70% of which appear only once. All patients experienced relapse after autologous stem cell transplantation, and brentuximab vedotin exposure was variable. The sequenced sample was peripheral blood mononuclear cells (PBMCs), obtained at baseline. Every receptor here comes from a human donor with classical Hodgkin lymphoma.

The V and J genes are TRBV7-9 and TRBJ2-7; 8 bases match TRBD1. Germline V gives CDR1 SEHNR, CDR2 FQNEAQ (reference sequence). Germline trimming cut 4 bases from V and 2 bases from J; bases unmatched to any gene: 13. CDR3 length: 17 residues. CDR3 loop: CASSSQIVGQDPYEQYF. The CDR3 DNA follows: TGTGCCAGCAGCTCCCAAATTGTGGGACAGGATCCCTACGAGCAGTACTTC. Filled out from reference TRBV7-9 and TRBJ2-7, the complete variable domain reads DTGVSQNPRHKITKRGQNVTFRCDPISEHNRLYWYRQTLGQGPEFLTYFQNEAQLEKSRLLSDRFSAERPKGSFSTLEIQRTEQGDSAMYLCASSSQIVGQDPYEQYFGPGTRLTVT.

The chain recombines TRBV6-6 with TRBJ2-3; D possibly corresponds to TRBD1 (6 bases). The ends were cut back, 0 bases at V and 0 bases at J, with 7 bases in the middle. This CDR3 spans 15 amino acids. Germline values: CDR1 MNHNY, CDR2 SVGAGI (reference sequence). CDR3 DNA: TGTGCCAGCAGTTACTCGGGACATAGCACAGATACGCAGTATTTT. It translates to CASSYSGHSTDTQYF.

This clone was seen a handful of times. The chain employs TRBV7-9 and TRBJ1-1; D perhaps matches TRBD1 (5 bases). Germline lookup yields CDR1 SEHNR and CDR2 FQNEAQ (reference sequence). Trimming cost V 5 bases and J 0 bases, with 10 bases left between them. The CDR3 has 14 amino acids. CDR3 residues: CASSRGTLNTEAFF. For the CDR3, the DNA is TGTGCCAGCAGCCGGGGGACGCTGAACACTGAAGCTTTCTTT.

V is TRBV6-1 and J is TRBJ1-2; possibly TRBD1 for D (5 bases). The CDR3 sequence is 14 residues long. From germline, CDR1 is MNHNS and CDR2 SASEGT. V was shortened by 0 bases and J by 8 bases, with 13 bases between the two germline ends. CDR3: CASSEAGTRGGYTF. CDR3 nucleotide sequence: TGTGCCAGCAGTGAAGCCGGGACCCGGGGAGGCTACACCTTC.

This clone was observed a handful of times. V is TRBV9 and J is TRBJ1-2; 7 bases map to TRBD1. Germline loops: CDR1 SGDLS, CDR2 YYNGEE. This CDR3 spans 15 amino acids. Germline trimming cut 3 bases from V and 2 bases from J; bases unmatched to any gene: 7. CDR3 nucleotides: TGTGCCAGCAGCGGGTCAGGGGGTTGGAACTATGGCTACACCTTC. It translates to CASSGSGGWNYGYTF.

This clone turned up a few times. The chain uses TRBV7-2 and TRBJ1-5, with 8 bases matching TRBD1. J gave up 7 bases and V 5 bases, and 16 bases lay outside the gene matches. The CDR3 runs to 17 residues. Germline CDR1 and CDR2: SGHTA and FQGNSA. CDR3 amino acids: CASSPVAGGDPRQPQHF. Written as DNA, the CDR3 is TGTGCCAGCAGCCCGGTGGCAGGGGGCGACCCCCGACAGCCCCAGCATTTT.

This CDR3 reads CASSDGLRTKETQYF. The CDR3 DNA is TGTGCCAGCAGTGACGGCCTACGGACGAAAGAGACCCAGTACTTC. The chain links TRBV6-1 to TRBJ2-5; D call uncertain. Trimming pared 3 bases from V and 3 bases from J, leaving 14 bases between. The CDR3 spans 15 residues. Germline V gene sequence: CDR1 MNHNS, CDR2 SASEGT.

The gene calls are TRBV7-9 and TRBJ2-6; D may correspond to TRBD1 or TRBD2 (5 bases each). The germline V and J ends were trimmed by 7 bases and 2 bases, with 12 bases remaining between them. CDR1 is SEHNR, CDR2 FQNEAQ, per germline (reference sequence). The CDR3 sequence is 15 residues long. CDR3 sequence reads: CASMPPGPGANVLTF. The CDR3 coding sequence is TGTGCCAGCATGCCACCGGGGCCTGGGGCCAACGTCCTGACTTTC.

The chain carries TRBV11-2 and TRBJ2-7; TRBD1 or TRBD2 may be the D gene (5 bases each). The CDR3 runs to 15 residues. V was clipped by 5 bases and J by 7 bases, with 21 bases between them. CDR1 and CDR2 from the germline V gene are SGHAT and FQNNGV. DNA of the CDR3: TGTGCCAGCAGCACCCGTAGGGGCGGGCGATTTGAGCAGTACTTC. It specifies CASSTRRGGRFEQYF.

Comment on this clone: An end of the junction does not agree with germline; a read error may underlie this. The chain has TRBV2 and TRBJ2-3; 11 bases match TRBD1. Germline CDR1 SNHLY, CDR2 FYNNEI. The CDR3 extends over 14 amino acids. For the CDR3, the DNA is TGTGCCAGTAAACGGACAGGGGGCACGGATACGCAGTATTTT. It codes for CASKRTGGTDTQYF.